These 13 T cell receptor beta chains were sequenced from one sample in a study of blood T cell repertoires in COVID-19. Measured with immunoSEQ multiplex PCR; TCRdb has only the in-frame clones, and not every one. The repertoire includes over 75,000 clones, roughly 82% of them detected once, and 0.95% to 1.5% sits in the top ten. The sequenced sample consisted of peripheral blood. The receptors here all came from a woman older than 75 with acute or convalescent COVID-19.

The V call is TRBV7-8, the J call TRBJ2-7; 7 bases map to TRBD1. This CDR3 comprises 15 residues. Germline V CDR1 and CDR2: SGHVS, FQNEAQ. The V gene end was trimmed by 5 bases and the J gene end by 3 bases; junction bases not matched to a gene: 10. The CDR3 coding sequence is TGTGCCAGCAGCGTAGACGGGACAGCGGTCTACGAGCAGTACTTC. Protein sequence: CASSVDGTAVYEQYF.

The V call is TRBV19, the J call TRBJ1-4; TRBD1 might be the D (6 bases). The CDR3 has 14 amino acids. V was trimmed by 11 bases and J by 0 bases, leaving 13 bases between them. The germline V gene has CDR1 LNHDA and CDR2 SQIVND (reference sequence). The CDR3 is CAVRGGATNEKLFF. The CDR3 DNA follows: TGTGCCGTTCGAGGGGGGGCAACTAATGAAAAACTGTTTTTT.

This chain joins TRBV29-1 and TRBJ1-2, with D maybe TRBD1 (5 bases). Germline V gene lookup returns CDR1 SQVTM and CDR2 ANQGSEA. V shed 3 bases and J shed 3 bases, with 11 bases lying between them. The CDR3 consists of 13 residues. The CDR3 bases are TGCAGCGTTGAGTTGGACACTCACTATGGCTACACCTTC. Translating gives CSVELDTHYGYTF.

The rearrangement links TRBV2 to TRBJ2-3; weak D call: TRBD1 (6 bases). CDR1 is SNHLY, CDR2 FYNNEI, per germline. Trimming cost V 6 bases and J 0 bases, with 7 bases left between them. The CDR3 is made up of 13 amino acids. CDR3 sequence: CASRGQSTDTQYF. The CDR3 DNA is TGTGCCAGCAGGGGACAAAGCACAGATACGCAGTATTTT.

V and J are TRBV11-2 and TRBJ1-2; D gene unclear. Between the trimmed V and J ends, which lost 3 bases and 8 bases, there was a span of 13 bases. This CDR3 has 13 residues. Germline values: CDR1 SGHAT, CDR2 FQNNGV. The CDR3 loop reads CASSFSGLPGYTF. The CDR3 region has the DNA TGTGCCAGCAGCTTCTCGGGTTTGCCGGGCTACACCTTC. The full variable domain, completed using reference TRBV11-2 and TRBJ1-2, is EAGVAQSPRYKIIEKRQSVAFWCNPISGHATLYWYQQILGQGPKLLIQFQNNGVVDDSQLPKDRFSAERLKGVDSTLKIQPAKLEDSAVYLCASSFSGLPGYTFGSGTRLTVV.

This clone was picked up a small number of times. CDR3 DNA sequence: TGTGCCAGCAGCTCCGGACATGGTGGCTACACCTTC. Translating it yields CASSSGHGGYTF. The chain combines TRBV7-6 with TRBJ1-2, with D possibly TRBD1 on 5 matching bases. The CDR3 has 12 amino acids. Between the trimmed V and J ends, which lost 4 bases and 7 bases, there was a span of 10 bases. Germline CDR1 SGHVS, CDR2 FNYEAQ.

A single count supports this clone. The chain employs TRBV2 and TRBJ1-4; D might be TRBD1 (6 bases). V dropped 3 bases and J dropped 6 bases, with 8 bases sitting between them. This CDR3 is built from 13 residues. Germline V gives CDR1 SNHLY, CDR2 FYNNEI. The CDR3 reads CASSDRGDEKLFF. The DNA for the CDR3 is TGTGCCAGCAGTGACAGGGGTGATGAAAAACTGTTTTTT.

The chain is built from TRBV5-1 and TRBJ2-2; TRBD1 agrees at 10 bases. CDR3 length equals 16 residues. V shed 4 bases and J 4 bases; nucleotides not matched to a gene: 7. Germline V lookup: CDR1 SGHRS, CDR2 YFSETQ. The CDR3 nucleotides read TGCGCCAGCAGCGTGGGACAGGGGTCGGTCACCGGGGAGCTGTTTTTT. As protein: CASSVGQGSVTGELFF.

This clone appeared a single time. This rearrangement joins TRBV5-1 to TRBJ2-4; 11 nucleotides match TRBD2. CDR1 SGHRS and CDR2 YFSETQ come from the germline V gene. The CDR3 totals 14 residues. V lost 7 bases and J lost 9; bases outside the gene matches: 9. The CDR3 loop is CASGSSGGAFIQYF. The CDR3 region has the DNA TGCGCCAGCGGAAGTAGCGGGGGGGCCTTCATTCAGTACTTC.

The chain employs TRBV2 and TRBJ1-5, with TRBD1 matching over 9 bases. This CDR3 has 14 amino acids. V shed 6 bases, J shed 7 bases, and the junction held 7 bases outside the gene matches. The germline CDR1 and CDR2 sequences are SNHLY and FYNNEI. The CDR3: CASSRDRDIQPQHF. The CDR3 bases are TGTGCCAGCAGCCGGGACAGGGATATCCAGCCCCAGCATTTT.

This chain uses TRBV29-1 with TRBJ1-2; 9 bases fit TRBD1. The CDR3 spans 13 residues. Germline V gene sequence: CDR1 SQVTM, CDR2 ANQGSEA. Trimming took 3 bases from V and 4 from J; bases not matched to a gene: 3. The CDR3 is CSVDGQGPYGYTF. DNA for the CDR3: TGCAGCGTTGACGGACAGGGGCCCTATGGCTACACCTTC. Full variable domain (rest looked up from reference TRBV29-1 and TRBJ1-2): SAVISQKPSRDICQRGTSLTIQCQVDSQVTMMFWYRQQPGQSLTLIATANQGSEATYESGFVIDKFPISRPNLTFSTLTVSNMSPEDSSIYLCSVDGQGPYGYTFGSGTRLTVV.

V and J are TRBV13 and TRBJ2-7; 7 bases are shared with TRBD2. The germline V gene encodes CDR1 PRHDT and CDR2 FYEKMQ (reference sequence). Germline trimming cut 6 bases from V and 2 bases from J; bases unmatched to any gene: 10. There are 15 residues in the CDR3. The CDR3 DNA reads as TGTGCCAGCAGTCGAGGCGTTGCGGGAGCCTACGAGCAGTACTTC. Protein product: CASSRGVAGAYEQYF.

The chain carries TRBV3-1 (or the pseudogene TRBV3-2) and TRBJ2-7; the D is unclear. The V end was cut by 1 base, the J end by 6 bases, with 10 bases between. The CDR3 covers 13 residues. Germline CDR1 and CDR2: LGHDT and YNNKEL (reference sequence). The CDR3 region is CASSQVGPGEQYF. The CDR3 DNA reads as TGTGCCAGCAGCCAAGTGGGTCCAGGCGAGCAGTACTTC.